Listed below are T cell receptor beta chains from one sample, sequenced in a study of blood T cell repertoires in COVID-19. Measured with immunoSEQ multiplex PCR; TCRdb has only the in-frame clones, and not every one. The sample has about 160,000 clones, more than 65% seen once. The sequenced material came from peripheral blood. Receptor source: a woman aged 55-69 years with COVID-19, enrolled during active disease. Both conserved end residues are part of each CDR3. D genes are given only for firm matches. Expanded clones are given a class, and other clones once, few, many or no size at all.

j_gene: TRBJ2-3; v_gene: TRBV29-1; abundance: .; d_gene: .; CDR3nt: TGCAGCGTCTCCGGGATCCCCTCAGATACGCAGTATTTT; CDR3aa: CSVSGIPSDTQYF
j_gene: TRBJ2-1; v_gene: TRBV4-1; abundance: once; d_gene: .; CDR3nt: TGCGCCAGCAGCCAAGTTGGGAGCTCCTACAATGAGCAGTTCTTC; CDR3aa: CASSQVGSSYNEQFF
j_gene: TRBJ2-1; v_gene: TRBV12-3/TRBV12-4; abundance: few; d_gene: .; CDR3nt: TGTGCCAGCAGCCGTAGCGGTAATGAGCAGTTCTTC; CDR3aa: CASSRSGNEQFF
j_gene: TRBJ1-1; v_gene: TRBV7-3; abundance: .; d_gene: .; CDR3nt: TGTGCCAGCAGCTTAACGACAGGAAACACTGAAGCTTTCTTT; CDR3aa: CASSLTTGNTEAFF
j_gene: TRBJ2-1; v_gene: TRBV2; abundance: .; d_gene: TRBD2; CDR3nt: TGTGCCAGCAGTGGGCTGGGGGGGACCTACAATGAGCAGTTCTTC; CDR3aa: CASSGLGGTYNEQFF
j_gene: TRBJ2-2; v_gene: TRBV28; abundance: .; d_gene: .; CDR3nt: TGTGCCAGCAGCCCCCGGGGGGCCGCGAACACCGGGGAGCTGTTTTTT; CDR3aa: CASSPRGAANTGELFF
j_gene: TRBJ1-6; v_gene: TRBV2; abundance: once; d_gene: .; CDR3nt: TGTGCCAGCAGTGAGAGACAGGCCTATAATTCACCCCTCCACTTT; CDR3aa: CASSERQAYNSPLHF
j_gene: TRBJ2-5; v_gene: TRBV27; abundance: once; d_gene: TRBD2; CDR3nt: TGTGCCAGCACTCATTCAGCGGGAGGGCCCCAAGAGACCCAGTACTTC; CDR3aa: CASTHSAGGPQETQYF
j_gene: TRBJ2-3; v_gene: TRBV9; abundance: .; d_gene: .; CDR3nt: TGTGCCAGCAGCGAACTGAGCACAGATACGCAGTATTTT; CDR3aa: CASSELSTDTQYF
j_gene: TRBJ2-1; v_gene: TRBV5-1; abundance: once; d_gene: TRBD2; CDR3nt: TGCGCCAGCAGCTTGAACCCTAGCGGGGGGGGACCTGAGCAGTTCTTC; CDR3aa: CASSLNPSGGGPEQFF
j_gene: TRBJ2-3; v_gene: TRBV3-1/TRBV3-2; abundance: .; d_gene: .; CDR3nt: TGTGCCAGCAGCCAAGGGGCTGGAGGAGATACGCAGTATTTT; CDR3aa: CASSQGAGGDTQYF
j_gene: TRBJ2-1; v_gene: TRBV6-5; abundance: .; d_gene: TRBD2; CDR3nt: TGTGCCACCTCACTAGCGGACAATGAGCAGTTCTTC; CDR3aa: CATSLADNEQFF
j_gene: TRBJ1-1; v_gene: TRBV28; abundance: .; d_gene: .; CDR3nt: TGTGCCAGCAGTCCCCATGGGGGGTTTGGAACTGAAGCTTTCTTT; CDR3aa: CASSPHGGFGTEAFF
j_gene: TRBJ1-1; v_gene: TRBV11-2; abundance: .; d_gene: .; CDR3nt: TGTGCCAGCAGCTTAGACCTCTCGGGAGGTGCTTTCTTT; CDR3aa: CASSLDLSGGAFF
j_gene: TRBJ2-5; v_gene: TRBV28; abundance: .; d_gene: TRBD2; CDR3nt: TGTGCCAGCCGGGGCGGGACCGGGAGGGAGACCCAGTACTTC; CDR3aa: CASRGGTGRETQYF
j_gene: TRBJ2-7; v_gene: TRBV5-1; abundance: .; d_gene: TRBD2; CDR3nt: TGCGCCAGCAGCTTGGGACTAGCGGGAGAGTCCTGGTACGAGCAGTACTTC; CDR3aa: CASSLGLAGESWYEQYF
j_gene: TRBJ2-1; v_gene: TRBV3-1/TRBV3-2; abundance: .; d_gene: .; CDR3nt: TGTGCCAGCAGCCAAGACCTCAGGAATGAGCAGTTCTTC; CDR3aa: CASSQDLRNEQFF
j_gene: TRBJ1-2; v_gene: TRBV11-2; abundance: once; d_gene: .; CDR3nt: TGTGCCAGCAGCACACGGCAGGGTCTCCGCTATGGCTACACCTTC; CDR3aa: CASSTRQGLRYGYTF
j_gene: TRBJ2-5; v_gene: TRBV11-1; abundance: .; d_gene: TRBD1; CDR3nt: TGTGCCAGCAGCCCCAGGACAGGGCTTTTTGAGACCCAGTACTTC; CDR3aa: CASSPRTGLFETQYF
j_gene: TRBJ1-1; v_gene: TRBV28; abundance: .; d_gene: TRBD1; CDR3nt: TGTGCCAGCAGTCCCCCGGGGACAGGGAAAACTGAAGCTTTCTTT; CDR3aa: CASSPPGTGKTEAFF
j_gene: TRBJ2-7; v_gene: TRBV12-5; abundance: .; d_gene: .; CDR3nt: TGTGCTAGTGGAACACAGATCGGAATCCTAACCTACGAGCAGTACTTC; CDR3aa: CASGTQIGILTYEQYF
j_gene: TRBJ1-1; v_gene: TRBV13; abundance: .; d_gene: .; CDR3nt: TGTGCCAGCAGCTTACCCAGGGGAGTCCACACTGAAGCTTTCTTT; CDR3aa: CASSLPRGVHTEAFF
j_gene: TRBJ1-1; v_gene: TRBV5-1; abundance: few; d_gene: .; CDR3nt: TGCGCCAGCAGCTTTGAGGGGGTAACTGAAGCTTTCTTT; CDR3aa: CASSFEGVTEAFF
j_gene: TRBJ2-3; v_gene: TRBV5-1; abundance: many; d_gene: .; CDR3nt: TGCGCCAGCAGCTTAGGATCTAGCCGATCTAGCACAGATACGCAGTATTTT; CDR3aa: CASSLGSSRSSTDTQYF
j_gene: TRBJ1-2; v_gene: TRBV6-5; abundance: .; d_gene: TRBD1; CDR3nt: TGTGCCACCCAGCCCCCACCGGGACAGTCGGGCTACACCTTC; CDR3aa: CATQPPPGQSGYTF
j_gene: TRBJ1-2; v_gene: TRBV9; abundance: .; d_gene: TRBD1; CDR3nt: TGTGCCAGCAGCTCTCCAGGGGGCGCAAGCTATGGCTACACCTTC; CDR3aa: CASSSPGGASYGYTF
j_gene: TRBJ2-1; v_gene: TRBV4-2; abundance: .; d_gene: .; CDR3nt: TGTGCCAGCAGCCAGCTTCAAAGGGGTTACAATGAGCAGTTCTTC; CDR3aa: CASSQLQRGYNEQFF
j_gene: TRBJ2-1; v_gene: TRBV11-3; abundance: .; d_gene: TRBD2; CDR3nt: TGTGCCAGCAGCCAGACTAGCGGGAGGAATAATGAGCAGTTCTTC; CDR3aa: CASSQTSGRNNEQFF
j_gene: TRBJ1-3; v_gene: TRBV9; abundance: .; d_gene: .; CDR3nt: TGTGCCAGCAGCCCCCGGTCGATGGGGGGGGCAGGAAACACCATATATTTT; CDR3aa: CASSPRSMGGAGNTIYF
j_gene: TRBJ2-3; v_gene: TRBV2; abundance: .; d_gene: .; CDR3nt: TGTGCCAGCAGTGAAGCGGGGGGAGTAACAGATACGCAGTATTTT; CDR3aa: CASSEAGGVTDTQYF
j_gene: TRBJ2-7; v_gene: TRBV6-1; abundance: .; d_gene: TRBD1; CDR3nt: TGTGCCAGCAGTGATTGGGGACAGGGGGTTCTTTACGAGCAGTACTTC; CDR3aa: CASSDWGQGVLYEQYF
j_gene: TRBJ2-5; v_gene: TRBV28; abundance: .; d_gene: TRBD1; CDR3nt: TGTGCCAGCAGTTTACCAGGGGGCGCTGAGACCCAGTACTTC; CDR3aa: CASSLPGGAETQYF
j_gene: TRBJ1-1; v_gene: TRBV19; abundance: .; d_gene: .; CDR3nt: TGTGCCAGTAGCTATGGGTCGGCCCGGGGCACTGAAGCTTTCTTT; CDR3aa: CASSYGSARGTEAFF
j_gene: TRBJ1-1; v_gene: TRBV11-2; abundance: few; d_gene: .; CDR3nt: TGTGCCAGCAGCTTAGCGGGGGGGCATGGCACTGAAGCTTTCTTT; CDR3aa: CASSLAGGHGTEAFF
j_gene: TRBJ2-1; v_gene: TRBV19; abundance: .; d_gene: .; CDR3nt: TGTGCCAGTAGTGGGGGCTCAGGGAATGAGCAGTTCTTC; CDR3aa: CASSGGSGNEQFF
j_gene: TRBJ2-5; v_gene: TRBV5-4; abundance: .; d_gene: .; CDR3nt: TGTGCCAGCAGCTTGTGGGGGGAGAGGTCCCAGTACTTC; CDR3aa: CASSLWGERSQYF